Below are 27 T cell receptor beta chains sequenced from a single sample in a study of CD8 T cells in Susac syndrome. RNA was extracted with the RNeasy kit, and a quantity of roughly 0.5 to 1 ug was reverse transcribed using random hexamers. TCRdb re-derived calls from the immunoSEQ multiplex PCR reads in MiXCR, one entry per CDR3 protein. The sample contains around 79,000 distinct CDR3 sequences, about 95% of which appear only once. The sample comprised CD8+ T cells from PBMCs. These receptors originate from a human donor with multiple sclerosis.

The gene calls are TRBV4-3 and TRBJ2-7; TRBD1 agrees at 9 bases. The junction had 10 bases not matched to a gene; V was cut back by 0 bases and J by 7 bases. Per the germline V gene, CDR1 is LGHNA and CDR2 is YSLEER. This CDR3 comprises 16 residues. CDR3 in amino acids: CASSQDSRTGVREQYF. Here the CDR3 DNA reads TGCGCCAGCAGCCAAGATTCTAGGACAGGGGTGAGGGAGCAGTACTTC.

This sequence joins TRBV12-3 or TRBV12-4 and TRBJ1-4; D is perhaps TRBD1 (6 bases). V lost 5 bases and J lost 7, with 17 bases in between. This CDR3 spans 15 amino acids. CDR3 sequence (DNA): TGTGCCAGCAGTGCCACAGGGATGAGAGGTGAAAAACTGTTTTTT. It translates to CASSATGMRGEKLFF.

The J gene is TRBJ1-2, the V gene TRBV5-6; D gene uncertain. The CDR3 covers 15 residues. CDR1 and CDR2 (germline): SGHDT, YYEEEE. V gave up 4 bases and J gave up 0 bases, with 13 bases separating them. The CDR3 region is CASSEDRRANYGYTF. CDR3 DNA: TGTGCCAGCAGCGAGGACCGCCGAGCTAACTATGGCTACACCTTC.

This clonotype was seen a single time. V and J are TRBV4-3 and TRBJ2-3; D not resolved. Germline lookup yields CDR1 LGHNA and CDR2 YSLEER. V was cut by 0 bases and J by 2 bases, with 12 bases left in between. This CDR3 is built from 16 residues. The CDR3 sequence is CASSQEFQHNTDTQYF. DNA of the CDR3: TGCGCCAGCAGCCAAGAGTTCCAGCACAACACAGATACGCAGTATTTT.

The gene calls are TRBV5-5 and TRBJ2-3, with 8 bases lining up with TRBD2. The CDR3 loop spans 17 amino acids. The J segment lost 2 bases and the V segment lost 0 bases, leaving 8 bases of the junction unmatched. CDR1 and CDR2 from the germline V gene are SGHKS and YYEKEE (reference sequence). CDR3 bases: TGTGCCAGCAGCTTGGAGTACGCGGGAGGCGTCACAGATACGCAGTATTTT. It codes for CASSLEYAGGVTDTQYF.

This chain links TRBV9 with TRBJ2-7; TRBD2 is a possible D gene (6 bases). The CDR3 consists of 15 residues. Trimming took off 3 bases at V and 2 bases at J, with 15 bases between the two ends. The germline CDR1 and CDR2 sequences are SGDLS and YYNGEE. CDR3 in DNA: TGTGCCAGCAGCGCCTCCCGGGGGAACCCCTACGAGCAGTACTTC. Protein product: CASSASRGNPYEQYF.

This chain's CDR3 is CASRTPAADSGNTIYF. The CDR3 coding sequence is TGTGCCAGCAGAACCCCCGCGGCTGACTCTGGAAACACCATATATTTT. This chain joins TRBV2 and TRBJ1-3; no firm D call. Germline V gives CDR1 SNHLY, CDR2 FYNNEI. The CDR3 extends over 16 amino acids. The germline V and J ends were trimmed by 6 bases and 0 bases, with 15 bases remaining between them.

The chain employs TRBV19 and TRBJ2-5; TRBD1 might be the D (6 bases). The germline V gene has CDR1 LNHDA and CDR2 SQIVND (reference sequence). Trimming took 5 bases from V and 2 from J, leaving 18 bases between them. The CDR3 has 16 residues. In DNA, the CDR3 is TGTGCCAGTAGTTGGGCAGGGGCCCCGTTACAAGAGACCCAGTACTTC. It codes for CASSWAGAPLQETQYF.

The chain has TRBV7-9 and TRBJ2-5; the D is unclear. Germline values: CDR1 SEHNR, CDR2 FQNEAQ (reference sequence). V lost 5 bases and J lost 4, with 14 bases in between. The CDR3 totals 14 residues. As DNA, the CDR3 is TGTGCCAGCAGCCATCATCGGCATGGAGAGACCCAGTACTTC. Amino acids: CASSHHRHGETQYF.

The chain joins TRBV6-2 or TRBV6-3 to TRBJ1-2; D unclear. The CDR3 covers 14 residues. Between the trimmed V and J ends, which lost 2 bases and 2 bases, there was a span of 9 bases. CDR1 and CDR2 (germline): MNHEY, SVGEGT. CDR3 residues: CASSYGPINYGYTF. The CDR3 DNA follows: TGTGCCAGCAGTTACGGGCCGATAAACTATGGCTACACCTTC.

The rearrangement uses TRBV3-1 and TRBJ1-1; a weak D match, TRBD1 (6 bases). The ends were cut back, 2 bases at V and 4 bases at J, with 11 bases in the middle. The CDR3 totals 14 residues. Germline V lookup: CDR1 LGHDT, CDR2 YNNKEL (reference sequence). The CDR3 is CASSQFLGGTEAFF. The CDR3 DNA reads as TGTGCCAGCAGCCAATTCTTAGGGGGCACTGAAGCTTTCTTT. Supplemented by reference TRBV3-1 and TRBJ1-1, the full variable domain reads DTAVSQTPKYLVTQMGNDKSIKCEQNLGHDTMYWYKQDSKKFLKIMFSYNNKELIINETVPNRFSPKSPDKAHLNLHINSLELGDSAVYFCASSQFLGGTEAFFGQGTRLTVV.

This clonotype has a single count. The rearrangement joins TRBV29-1 to TRBJ1-1; D unresolved. CDR3 length equals 14 residues. The germline V and J ends were trimmed by 0 bases and 8 bases, with 16 bases remaining between them. Germline V gene sequence: CDR1 SQVTM, CDR2 ANQGSEA. The CDR3 spells CSVEDLGSGPEAFF. CDR3 nucleotides: TGCAGCGTTGAAGATCTAGGTTCAGGACCGGAAGCTTTCTTT.

This chain uses TRBV18 with TRBJ1-5; D not certain. Deletions cut 2 bases from V and 3 bases from J, with 5 bases between. The germline CDR1 and CDR2 sequences are KGHSH and LQKENI. The CDR3 consists of 13 residues. In nucleotides, the CDR3 is TGTGCCAGCTCACCAGGCTTCAATCAGCCCCAGCATTTT. Translated, it gives CASSPGFNQPQHF.

The chain employs TRBV7-9 and TRBJ2-2; D unresolved. The CDR3 is 12 amino acids. Germline loops: CDR1 SEHNR, CDR2 FQNEAQ (reference sequence). Trimming shortened V by 5 bases and J by 6 bases, and 7 bases separated the two germline ends. The CDR3 loop is CASSQGAGELFF. The DNA of the CDR3 is TGTGCCAGCAGCCAAGGCGCCGGGGAGCTGTTTTTT.

A single count supports this clonotype. The V and J genes are TRBV24-1 and TRBJ2-1; tentative D call: TRBD2 (6 bases). Germline V gives CDR1 KGHDR, CDR2 SFDVKD. The CDR3 contains 14 residues. The V gene lost 2 bases and the J gene lost 8 bases, with 12 bases spanning the gap. The CDR3 DNA follows: TGTGCCACCAGTGATTCCGGGGAGGTCGATGAGCAGTTCTTC. It codes for CATSDSGEVDEQFF.

The genes are TRBV9 and TRBJ2-4; D tentatively fits TRBD1 or TRBD2 (5 bases each). The CDR3 length is 13 residues. Germline CDR1 is SGDLS and CDR2 is YYNGEE. V was clipped by 0 bases and J by 6 bases, with 7 bases between them. The CDR3: CASSVDGGNIQYF. The DNA for the CDR3 is TGTGCCAGCAGCGTAGATGGGGGAAACATTCAGTACTTC.

The chain employs TRBV5-1 and TRBJ2-7; 8 positions match TRBD1. Trimming at V came to 4 bases and at J to 1 base, leaving 10 bases not matched to a gene. Germline V gene data show CDR1 as SGHRS and CDR2 as YFSETQ. The CDR3 spans 16 residues. CDR3 protein: CASSPGQTGDSYEQYF. As DNA, the CDR3 is TGCGCCAGCAGCCCCGGTCAGACAGGGGATTCCTACGAGCAGTACTTC.

The table lists this clonotype with a count of one. The chain recombines TRBV4-3 with TRBJ1-6; D unclear. This CDR3 has 15 residues. The V and J ends lost 0 bases and 8 bases respectively, with 11 bases between them. Germline V gene sequence: CDR1 LGHNA, CDR2 YSLEER. The CDR3 here is CASSQDRTLYSPLHF. CDR3 nucleotides: TGCGCCAGCAGCCAAGATCGAACACTTTATTCACCCCTCCACTTT.

The chain has TRBV7-9 and TRBJ2-6, with D tentatively TRBD1 (5 bases). CDR1 SEHNR and CDR2 FQNEAQ come from the germline V gene (reference sequence). V was shortened by 4 bases and J by 0 bases, with 10 bases between the two germline ends. The CDR3 is 16 amino acids. The CDR3 DNA reads as TGTGCCAGCAGCTCGACAGTTAGCTCTGGGGCCAACGTCCTGACTTTC. Its protein product is CASSSTVSSGANVLTF.

V usage is TRBV7-9 and J usage is TRBJ2-1, with D unresolved. This CDR3 is built from 14 residues. Germline V gene data show CDR1 as SEHNR and CDR2 as FQNEAQ (reference sequence). V lost 1 base to trimming and J lost 4 bases, with 8 bases between them. The CDR3 here is CASSLDSRYNEQFF. In DNA, the CDR3 is TGTGCCAGCAGCTTAGACAGCCGGTACAATGAGCAGTTCTTC.

This sequence joins TRBV4-3 and TRBJ1-1; D not resolved. The V gene lost 0 bases and the J gene lost 2 bases, with 7 bases spanning the gap. The germline gives CDR1 LGHNA, CDR2 YSLEER. The CDR3 runs to 14 residues. CDR3 in DNA: TGCGCCAGCAGCCAAGACAACTTAAACACTGAAGCTTTCTTT. As protein: CASSQDNLNTEAFF.

V gene TRBV23-1 combines with J gene TRBJ1-5, with 8 nucleotides matching TRBD1. Being an ORF, TRBV23-1 has a function that is uncertain. The CDR3 has 15 amino acids. Trimming took 0 bases from V and 7 from J; bases not matched to a gene: 5. CDR3 amino acids: CASSQSTGEGQPQHF. DNA of the CDR3: TGCGCCAGCAGTCAATCGACAGGGGAAGGGCAGCCCCAGCATTTT.

The chain is built from TRBV30 and TRBJ2-7; TRBD1 agrees at 7 bases. V shed 0 bases, J shed 4 bases, and the junction held 6 bases outside the gene matches. Per the germline V gene, CDR1 is GTSNPN and CDR2 is SVGIG (reference sequence). CDR3 length: 14 residues. The CDR3 reads CAWSVREQGYEQYF. The CDR3 nucleotides are TGTGCCTGGAGTGTACGCGAACAGGGGTACGAGCAGTACTTC.

The chain couples TRBV13 to TRBJ2-7; D may match TRBD1 or TRBD2 (5 bases each). V was trimmed by 5 bases and J by 0 bases, leaving 11 bases between them. This CDR3 spans 14 amino acids. The germline V gene encodes CDR1 PRHDT and CDR2 FYEKMQ (reference sequence). The CDR3 sequence is CASSAGTISYEQYF. The DNA for the CDR3 is TGTGCCAGCAGCGCCGGGACGATCTCCTACGAGCAGTACTTC.

This chain uses TRBV5-1 with TRBJ1-5; maybe TRBD1 (6 bases). Trimming removed 3 bases from V and 2 bases from J, with 12 bases in between. Looked up from germline, CDR1 is SGHRS and CDR2 is YFSETQ. The CDR3 spans 15 residues. DNA of the CDR3: TGCGCCAGCAGCTGGGAAGGGGGAGGCAATCAGCCCCAGCATTTT. Its translation: CASSWEGGGNQPQHF. The variable domain in full, with the rest retrieved from reference TRBV5-1 and TRBJ1-5, is KAGVTQTPRYLIKTRGQQVTLSCSPISGHRSVSWYQQTPGQGLQFLFEYFSETQRNKGNFPGRFSGRQFSNSRSEMNVSTLELGDSALYLCASSWEGGGNQPQHFGDGTRLSIL.

This chain connects TRBV4-1 to TRBJ2-5; TRBD2 is a possible D gene (5 bases). The CDR3 runs 17 residues. V was trimmed by 4 bases and J by 3 bases, leaving 21 bases between them. Germline CDR1 and CDR2: MGHRA and YSYEKL. CDR3 nucleotide sequence: TGCGCCAGCAGCCTTCTCCCCCCTGGACGGGAAAAAGAGACCCAGTACTTC. It yields the protein CASSLLPPGREKETQYF.

The chain joins TRBV9 to TRBJ2-1, with 16 bases aligning to TRBD2. Unmatched junction bases numbered 7, after V lost 5 bases and J lost 2 bases. The CDR3 sequence is 18 residues long. The germline gives CDR1 SGDLS, CDR2 YYNGEE. Written as DNA, the CDR3 is TGTGCCAGCAGGGGGACTAGCGGGAGGGTCAGTGCCTACAATGAGCAGTTCTTC. This sequence encodes CASRGTSGRVSAYNEQFF.